A single sample is the source of the 28 T cell receptor beta chains below, sequenced in a study of blood T cell repertoires in COVID-19. The data were produced by immunoSEQ multiplex PCR, yet TCRdb's version contains in-frame clones alone and is incomplete. In the table there are about 280,000 clones, approximately 78% of which are singletons. Sequencing was done on a sample of PBMCs or T cells enriched from blood (not recorded which). The receptors stem from a man aged 40-55 years who had been exposed to COVID-19.

This clone was observed a few times. CDR3 nucleotides: TGCAGTGCCCAAGCAGGGGATACGCAGTATTTT. Translation gives CSAQAGDTQYF. The genes are TRBV20-1 and TRBJ2-3; the D gene is possibly TRBD1 (5 bases). Germline lookup yields CDR1 DFQATT and CDR2 SNEGSKA (reference sequence). The V and J ends lost 6 bases and 6 bases respectively, with 10 bases between them. This CDR3 comprises 11 residues.

This sequence joins TRBV19 and TRBJ2-3; the D gene is possibly TRBD1 (5 bases). V was trimmed by 5 bases and J by 2 bases, leaving 20 bases between them. CDR1 and CDR2 from the germline V gene are LNHDA and SQIVND (reference sequence). CDR3 size: 17 residues. CDR3 residues: CASSLRLGDRYTDTQYF. CDR3 bases: TGTGCCAGTAGTCTTAGGCTGGGTGACAGATACACAGATACGCAGTATTTT.

The genes are TRBV11-3 and TRBJ2-6, with D possibly TRBD1 on 5 matching bases. The V end lost 4 bases, the J end lost 2 bases, and 9 bases lay between the germline ends. The germline V gene encodes CDR1 SGHNT and CDR2 YENEEA. The CDR3 sequence is 15 residues long. The CDR3 sequence: CASSSLGPGANVLTF. CDR3 DNA: TGTGCCAGCAGCTCCCTGGGGCCTGGGGCCAACGTCCTGACTTTC.

The chain is built from TRBV9 and TRBJ2-3, with TRBD1 as a possible D gene (5 bases). Germline CDR1 is SGDLS and CDR2 is YYNGEE. With 2 bases removed from V and 0 bases from J, the gap between germline ends came to 13 bases. This CDR3 has 16 amino acids. The CDR3 loop is CASSVPQGSSTDTQYF. DNA of the CDR3: TGTGCCAGCAGCGTCCCCCAGGGCTCTAGCACAGATACGCAGTATTTT. Full variable domain (rest looked up from reference TRBV9 and TRBJ2-3): DSGVTQTPKHLITATGQRVTLRCSPRSGDLSVYWYQQSLDQGLQFLIQYYNGEERAKGNILERFSAQQFPDLHSELNLSSLELGDSALYFCASSVPQGSSTDTQYFGPGTRLTVL.

The genes are TRBV5-4 and TRBJ2-5; D possibly corresponds to TRBD2 (6 bases). CDR1 is SGHNT, CDR2 YYREEE, per germline (reference sequence). The CDR3 has 15 amino acids. V was pared by 0 bases and J by 4 bases, with 13 bases between. CDR3 loop: CASSLGGGIIETQYF. CDR3 in DNA: TGTGCCAGCAGCTTGGGAGGCGGGATAATAGAGACCCAGTACTTC.

This clone was seen just once. The chain employs TRBV7-8 and TRBJ2-7, with 8 bases lining up with TRBD2. The CDR3 extends over 17 amino acids. V lost 2 bases, J lost 1 base, and 10 bases stayed unmatched. Germline assignment: CDR1 SGHVS and CDR2 FQNEAQ. The CDR3 loop reads CASSLRGIAGRSYEQYF. The CDR3 DNA follows: TGTGCCAGCAGCTTACGTGGAATAGCGGGGAGGTCCTACGAGCAGTACTTC.

This rearrangement joins TRBV20-1 to TRBJ2-1, with D hard to call. The CDR3 is made up of 11 amino acids. Germline CDR1 reads DFQATT; CDR2 reads SNEGSKA (reference sequence). With 4 bases removed from V and 7 bases from J, the gap between germline ends came to 8 bases. This chain's CDR3 is CSATAKNEQFF. In nucleotides, the CDR3 is TGCAGTGCTACCGCTAAAAATGAGCAGTTCTTC.

This clone has just one count. The V and J genes are TRBV28 and TRBJ2-1; 7 nucleotides match TRBD2. V shed 7 bases and J 5 bases; nucleotides not matched to a gene: 2. CDR1 is MDHEN and CDR2 is SYDVKM in the germline V gene. This CDR3 has 12 amino acids. The CDR3 loop is CASNGLDNEQFF. In nucleotides, the CDR3 is TGTGCCAGCAATGGACTAGACAATGAGCAGTTCTTC.

The chain recombines TRBV29-1 with TRBJ2-6; TRBD2 is a possible D gene (6 bases). The germline CDR1 and CDR2 sequences are SQVTM and ANQGSEA. There are 15 residues in the CDR3. The V end was cut by 7 bases, the J end by 0 bases, with 13 bases between. CDR3 sequence (DNA): TGCAGCGCAAAGGACGGGAGCTCTGGGGCCAACGTCCTGACTTTC. Its protein product is CSAKDGSSGANVLTF.

V is TRBV11-2 and J is TRBJ1-2; 8 bases map to TRBD1. Germline V gene sequence: CDR1 SGHAT, CDR2 FQNNGV. The CDR3 extends over 15 amino acids. V trimming: 2 bases; J trimming: 4 bases; junction bases outside the gene matches: 6. The CDR3 is CASSLLGGTGYGYTF. CDR3 nucleotide sequence: TGTGCCAGCAGCTTACTAGGAGGGACAGGCTATGGCTACACCTTC.

This clone was detected a few times. The chain has TRBV3-1 (or the pseudogene TRBV3-2) and TRBJ1-1; maybe TRBD1 (6 bases). In germline, CDR1 is LGHDT, CDR2 YNNKEL (reference sequence). This CDR3 comprises 14 residues. Trimming cost V 6 bases and J 4 bases, with 15 bases left between them. The CDR3 reads CASRGIWGPTEAFF. The CDR3 nucleotides are TGTGCCAGCAGGGGGATATGGGGGCCCACTGAAGCTTTCTTT.

This chain joins TRBV6-5 and TRBJ1-4; 7 positions match TRBD1. Trimming at V came to 6 bases and at J to 7 bases, leaving 5 bases not matched to a gene. Germline V gene data show CDR1 as MNHEY and CDR2 as SVGAGI. This CDR3 contains 13 residues. CDR3 nucleotide sequence: TGTGCCAGCAGCCGGGACAGAAGTGAAAAACTGTTTTTT. The encoded protein is CASSRDRSEKLFF.

The V call is TRBV9, the J call TRBJ2-3; perhaps TRBD2 as D (5 bases). Deletions cut 0 bases from V and 2 bases from J, with 13 bases between. The V gene's germline CDR1 is SGDLS and CDR2 YYNGEE. The CDR3 consists of 16 residues. The CDR3 DNA reads as TGTGCCAGCAGCGTAGCTCTGGGAGCTGACACAGATACGCAGTATTTT. This translates into CASSVALGADTDTQYF.

This clone has only one observation. V gene TRBV11-3 combines with J gene TRBJ2-3; D is uncertain. CDR3 length equals 13 residues. The ends were cut back, 5 bases at V and 7 bases at J, with 13 bases in the middle. CDR1 and CDR2 (germline): SGHNT, YENEEA. DNA for the CDR3: TGTGCCAGCAGCCCCTCTGCGAAGAATACGCAGTATTTT. It encodes CASSPSAKNTQYF.

This chain links TRBV2 with TRBJ1-6; TRBD1 matches 7 bases. The CDR3 consists of 16 residues. The J segment lost 0 bases and the V segment lost 5 bases, leaving 4 bases of the junction unmatched. The germline gives CDR1 SNHLY, CDR2 FYNNEI. The CDR3 loop reads CASSQQGSSYNSPLHF. CDR3 bases: TGTGCCAGCAGTCAACAGGGGAGCTCCTATAATTCACCCCTCCACTTT.

The V gene is TRBV7-2, the J gene TRBJ1-2, with TRBD1 matching 9 bases. From germline, CDR1 is SGHTA and CDR2 FQGNSA. V lost 5 bases and J lost 5; bases outside the gene matches: 9. The CDR3 totals 15 residues. The DNA of the CDR3 is TGTGCCAGCAGCAAACAGACAGGGGGTTCATATGGCTACACCTTC. Protein: CASSKQTGGSYGYTF.

The V gene is TRBV5-1, the J gene TRBJ2-1; D is undetermined. Germline lookup yields CDR1 SGHRS and CDR2 YFSETQ. Trimming left V 5 bases short and J 4 bases short, with 7 bases between. This CDR3 spans 12 amino acids. Written as DNA, the CDR3 is TGCGCCAGCAGGGCGGAGTACAATGAGCAGTTCTTC. It translates to CASRAEYNEQFF.

This chain links TRBV19 with TRBJ2-7, with 8 bases fitting TRBD2. Unmatched junction bases numbered 13, after V lost 7 bases and J lost 2 bases. The CDR3 is 16 residues long. Germline-derived CDR1 and CDR2 are LNHDA and SQIVND (reference sequence). CDR3 sequence (DNA): TGTGCCAGTACTCCCTCATCCGGCGGGAGGACCTACGAGCAGTACTTC. Amino acid sequence: CASTPSSGGRTYEQYF.

The CDR3 bases are TGTGCCAGCATGGCAGGGAGGGGAGAGACCCAGTACTTC. It yields the protein CASMAGRGETQYF. This chain connects TRBV7-6 to TRBJ2-5, with 7 bases matching TRBD2. J gave up 4 bases and V 7 bases, and 6 bases lay outside the gene matches. The CDR3 loop spans 13 amino acids. Germline V lookup: CDR1 SGHVS, CDR2 FNYEAQ.

The chain joins TRBV5-6 to TRBJ2-7; 8 bases match TRBD1. Germline V CDR1 and CDR2: SGHDT, YYEEEE. The length of the CDR3 is 14 residues. Trimming took 4 bases from V and 3 from J; bases not matched to a gene: 6. The CDR3 region is CASSDQGAFYEQYF. The CDR3, as DNA: TGTGCCAGCAGCGACCAGGGGGCGTTCTACGAGCAGTACTTC.

The gene calls are TRBV29-1 and TRBJ2-3; a weak D match, TRBD1 (8 bases). The CDR3 spans 14 residues. The ends were cut back, 6 bases at V and 4 bases at J, with 17 bases in the middle. Germline assignment: CDR1 SQVTM and CDR2 ANQGSEA. CDR3 region: CSVERTGRADTQYF. The CDR3 coding sequence is TGCAGCGTCGAAAGGACAGGGAGGGCAGATACGCAGTATTTT.

This clone was counted once. The rearrangement uses TRBV28 and TRBJ1-6; a possible D gene is TRBD1 (5 bases). This CDR3 comprises 14 residues. From germline, CDR1 is MDHEN and CDR2 SYDVKM. The V gene lost 6 bases and the J gene lost 10 bases, with 16 bases spanning the gap. The CDR3 DNA follows: TGTGCCAGCAGCCCTCTCGGGGGGGGATCACCCCTCCACTTT. Translating gives CASSPLGGGSPLHF.

The chain is built from TRBV4-1 and TRBJ2-7, with D possibly matching TRBD1 (6 bases). The CDR3 has 15 residues. In germline, CDR1 is MGHRA, CDR2 YSYEKL. V was pared by 3 bases and J by 7 bases, with 19 bases between. The CDR3 here is CASSHPGTVRGEQYF. CDR3 bases: TGCGCCAGCAGCCACCCCGGGACGGTGAGGGGGGAGCAGTACTTC.

This chain joins TRBV24-1 and TRBJ2-2; 7 nucleotides line up with TRBD1. Germline loops: CDR1 KGHDR, CDR2 SFDVKD. The CDR3 has 16 amino acids. V was clipped by 6 bases and J by 6 bases; unmatched bases: 12. The CDR3 sequence is CATSSHRKGAPGELFF. The CDR3 DNA sequence: TGTGCCACCAGTTCCCACAGGAAGGGGGCTCCCGGGGAGCTGTTTTTT.

This clone was counted once. V usage is TRBV13 and J usage is TRBJ2-1; 7 bases fit TRBD1. Germline V gene lookup returns CDR1 PRHDT and CDR2 FYEKMQ (reference sequence). V shed 5 bases, J shed 5 bases, and the junction held 9 bases outside the gene matches. This CDR3 is built from 15 residues. CDR3: CASSGDSQHDNEQFF. The DNA of the CDR3 is TGTGCCAGCAGCGGGGACAGCCAGCACGACAATGAGCAGTTCTTC.

J is TRBJ2-2 and V is TRBV24-1, with D tentatively TRBD1 (6 bases). The CDR3 loop spans 17 amino acids. CDR1 and CDR2 (germline): KGHDR, SFDVKD. V lost 4 bases and J 7 bases, leaving 21 bases between the germline ends. Written as DNA, the CDR3 is TGTGCCACCAGTGACTCCGGACAGAGCCCGGAGAACGGGGAGCTGTTTTTT. Translating gives CATSDSGQSPENGELFF.

The rearrangement links TRBV2 to TRBJ2-1; no clear D gene. Germline V lookup: CDR1 SNHLY, CDR2 FYNNEI. The CDR3 contains 10 residues. The V and J ends lost 4 bases and 9 bases respectively, with 4 bases between them. In DNA form, the CDR3 reads TGTGCCAGCAGTGTCCGTGAGCAGTTCTTC. This translates into CASSVREQFF.

This chain joins TRBV7-6 and TRBJ1-1, with D uncertain. Deletions cut 3 bases from V and 0 bases from J, with 8 bases between. Germline V gene sequence: CDR1 SGHVS, CDR2 FNYEAQ. This CDR3 contains 14 residues. CDR3 sequence reads: CASSFDTVNTEAFF. Here the CDR3 DNA reads TGTGCCAGCAGCTTCGACACCGTGAACACTGAAGCTTTCTTT.